This T cell receptor beta chain was captured in a study of Ad26.COV2.S vaccination and SARS-CoV-2 variants (TCRdb year 2021). Regarding the complete study: Vaccine-arm donors were drawn from COV1001, a multicentre, randomized, double-blind, placebo-controlled phase I-IIa trial of Ad26.COV2.S in healthy adults. Trial participants were randomized into five groups of five: low-dose or high-dose Ad26.COV2.S given once or twice, or placebo on both occasions. The TCR-sequenced set comprised about 32 samples: some 19 Ad26.COV2.S vaccine recipients, 5 placebo recipients and 8 SARS-CoV-2 convalescent individuals. Throughout the experiments and outcome assessment, investigators stayed blinded to trial group allocation. Ad26.COV2.S was administered intramuscularly at 5 x 10^10 or 1 x 10^11 viral particles, either as a single shot or as two shots given 56 days apart. The specificity and breadth of SARS-CoV-2-reactive T cell receptors after Ad26.COV2.S vaccination were assessed by TCRbeta repertoire sequencing. What the research found in general, with its limitations: After vaccination, substantial breadth of spike-specific CD8+ and CD4+ T cell responses was reported. It was noted by the authors that total T cell responses may have been underestimated by the TCR breadth and depth analyses. Comparing responses between vaccine doses or regimens was not something the study was powered to do. Vaccine and placebo recipients had comparable non-spike TCR breadth, which fits with the vaccine containing only spike. Compared with placebo recipients, Ad26.COV2.S recipients showed higher spike-specific TCR breadth (P = 0.0014).

Its CDR3 holds 19 amino acids, cysteine through phenylalanine. Left in the record is the CDR3 DNA by itself, 57 bases read in frame from the first base. V and J are truncated by 0 bases and 2 bases respectively, leaving an intervening sequence of 17 bases. The germline V gene gives CDR1 as KGHSH and CDR2 as LQKENI. The treatment or condition tag for this specimen amounts to: some 19 received Ad26.COV2.S at low or high dose, single or two shots; five or six received placebo; per-sample allocation not given. For vaccine and placebo recipients, the sequenced repertoires came from samples collected on day 63 after the first injection. In Cohort 1b, roughly 26 adults aged 18-55 years were enrolled at a single site in Boston, USA, between 29 July and 7 August 2020. Ad26.COV2.S was a replication-incompetent adenovirus type 26 vector expressing a prefusion-stabilized SARS-CoV-2 spike protein from the original Wuhan strain.

The immunoSEQ Assay was used to sequence TCRbeta CDR3 regions. After extraction, genomic DNA underwent amplification by bias-controlled multiplex PCR, followed by high-throughput sequencing. In the authors' own workflow: Collapsing and filtering of sequences were performed to quantify the absolute abundance of each unique TCRbeta CDR3 region. T cell fraction was estimated by normalization of TCRbeta template counts to usable DNA, with usable DNA being measured through amplification of reference genes present in all nucleated cells. Repertoire TCRs were annotated as SARS-CoV-2-specific when V gene, CDR3 amino acid sequence and J gene were exactly matched to a known reactive TCR set. The reference SARS-CoV-2 TCR set was derived from MIRA and filtered for enrichment in COVID-19-positive ImmuneCODE repertoires, a step that removed public or cross-reactive TCRs. Using the MIRA antigens, annotated TCRs were further analysed by specific ORF or by position within an ORF. Breadth was defined as the number of annotated unique rearrangements divided by the total number of unique productive rearrangements, and depth was defined as the summed frequency of the annotated unique rearrangements. Group comparisons of TCR breadth used two-sided Wilcoxon rank-sum tests. Here the immuneACCESS table is served through TCRdb, limited to in-frame sequences with V and J called. Missing clones are a known gap in these copies; in checked studies unresolved V genes cover under half, and the rest lacks a known reason. The V and J calls and the clone size are those of that table, but D and trimming were determined from the DNA. The sample has around 340,000 clones on record, roughly 89% of them singletons. The top ten constitute 5% of the sample.

For this clone: No cognate antigen has been identified for it. Base qualities are not recorded, but no much larger clone differs from it by a single base.

This chain joins TRBV18 to TRBJ2-6; the D segment cannot be called with confidence. The sample here was peripheral blood, taken in a trial of Ad26.COV2.S vaccine versus placebo. This TCR was sampled from a person between 18 and 60 years old who received the Ad26.COV2.S COVID-19 vaccine or a placebo. The DNA is as follows: TGTGCCAGCTCACCACCCCCCGAAAGAAGTAGAGCTGGGGCCAACGTCCTGACTTTC. This gives the protein CASSPPPERSRAGANVLTF.